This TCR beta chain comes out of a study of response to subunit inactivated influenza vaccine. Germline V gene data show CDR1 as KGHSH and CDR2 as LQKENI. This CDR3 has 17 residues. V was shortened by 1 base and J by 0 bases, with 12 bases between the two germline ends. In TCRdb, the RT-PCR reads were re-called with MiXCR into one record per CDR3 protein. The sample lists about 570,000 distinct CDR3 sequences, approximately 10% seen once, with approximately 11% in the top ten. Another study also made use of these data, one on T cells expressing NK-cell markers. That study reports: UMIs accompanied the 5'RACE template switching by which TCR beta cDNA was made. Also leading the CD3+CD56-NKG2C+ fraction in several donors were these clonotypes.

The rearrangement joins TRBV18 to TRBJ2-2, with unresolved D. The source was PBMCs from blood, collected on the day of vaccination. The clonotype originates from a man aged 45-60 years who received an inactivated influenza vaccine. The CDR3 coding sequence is TGTGCCAGCTCACCACAGGAGCAAGAACCGAACACCGGGGAGCTGTTTTTT. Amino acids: CASSPQEQEPNTGELFF.